One and the same sample provided the 13 T cell receptor beta chains below, sequenced in a study of OX40 agonist ivuxolimab in advanced cancers. Data came from immunoSEQ multiplex PCR; TCRdb stores just in-frame clones and leaves some out. The table has 25,000 to 35,000 clones, approximately 86% seen once. The specimen comprised CD4+ or CD8+ T cells sorted from blood, sampled in a trial of the OX40 agonist ivuxolimab. The receptors here all came from an adult with an advanced solid tumor such as melanoma, head and neck, liver or kidney cancer.

The chain links TRBV30 to TRBJ2-5; D gene ambiguous. This CDR3 is built from 13 residues. With 0 bases removed from V and 5 bases from J, the gap between germline ends came to 10 bases. Per the germline V gene, CDR1 is GTSNPN and CDR2 is SVGIG (reference sequence). The chain's CDR3 is CAWSVGVIETQYF. The DNA for the CDR3 is TGTGCCTGGAGTGTAGGAGTGATTGAGACCCAGTACTTC.

CDR3 sequence: CASSQVIGDPISSGELFF. The CDR3 DNA sequence: TGTGCCAGCAGCCAAGTGATCGGCGACCCAATAAGCTCCGGGGAGCTGTTTTTT. The rearrangement uses TRBV4-2 and TRBJ2-2; D is unclear. CDR1 and CDR2 (germline): LGHNA, YNFKEQ. The CDR3 spans 18 residues. V was pared by 1 base and J by 6 bases, with 21 bases between.

The chain recombines TRBV18 with TRBJ2-7; D gene unclear. This CDR3 has 12 residues. V lost 1 base and J lost 10, with 11 bases in between. The germline gives CDR1 KGHSH, CDR2 LQKENI. This chain's CDR3 is CASSPRVQQQYF. The DNA of the CDR3 is TGTGCCAGCTCACCACGGGTACAGCAACAGTACTTC. The full variable domain, its missing parts supplied by reference TRBV18 and TRBJ2-7, is NAGVMQNPRHLVRRRGQEARLRCSPMKGHSHVYWYRQLPEEGLKFMVYLQKENIIDESGMPKERFSAEFPKEGPSILRIQQVVRGDSAAYFCASSPRVQQQYFGPGTRLTVT.

The V gene is TRBV7-9, the J gene TRBJ2-2; D may be TRBD1 or TRBD2 (6 bases each). Trimming took 2 bases from V and 1 from J, leaving 11 bases between them. The germline V gene encodes CDR1 SEHNR and CDR2 FQNEAQ (reference sequence). The CDR3 extends over 16 amino acids. CDR3: CASSLRGRRNTGELFF. CDR3 sequence (DNA): TGTGCCAGCAGCTTACGGGGGCGAAGGAACACCGGGGAGCTGTTTTTT.

The rearrangement uses TRBV14 and TRBJ1-1; D gene uncertain. V lost 1 base and J lost 1, with 4 bases in between. Germline V gene lookup returns CDR1 SGHDN and CDR2 FVKESK. CDR3 length: 13 amino acids. CDR3 nucleotides: TGTGCCAGCAGCCAAGTAACGAACACTGAAGCTTTCTTT. It is translated as CASSQVTNTEAFF.

This chain uses TRBV7-9 with TRBJ2-7, with TRBD2 matching 16 bases. CDR3 length equals 16 residues. Trimming took 7 bases from V and 2 from J; bases not matched to a gene: 5. The germline V gene has CDR1 SEHNR and CDR2 FQNEAQ (reference sequence). CDR3 residues: CASTRGLAGGPYEQYF. The CDR3 DNA reads TGTGCCAGCACCCGGGGACTAGCGGGAGGGCCCTACGAGCAGTACTTC.

This chain connects TRBV27 to TRBJ2-1; 9 nucleotides match TRBD2. The V gene's germline CDR1 is MNHEY and CDR2 SMNVEV (reference sequence). CDR3 size: 15 residues. V shed 1 base and J 7 bases; nucleotides not matched to a gene: 5. The CDR3 bases are TGTGCCAGCAGTTTATGGGCTAGCGGGATAAATGAGCAGTTCTTC. This translates into CASSLWASGINEQFF.

This sequence joins TRBV7-6 and TRBJ1-3; D is uncertain. This CDR3 contains 15 residues. The V and J ends lost 1 base and 0 bases respectively, with 7 bases between them. Germline V gene sequence: CDR1 SGHVS, CDR2 FNYEAQ. CDR3 DNA: TGTGCCAGCAGCTTAGATAGGAGCTCTGGAAACACCATATATTTT. Residues: CASSLDRSSGNTIYF.

The chain links TRBV19 to TRBJ2-7; 10 bases map to TRBD1. The V segment lost 9 bases and the J segment 3 bases; nucleotides outside the gene matches: 8. Germline V gives CDR1 LNHDA, CDR2 SQIVND (reference sequence). The CDR3 is made up of 14 amino acids. The CDR3 nucleotides read TGTGCCAGCCAATGGGGACAGGGGTACTACGAGCAGTACTTC. This translates into CASQWGQGYYEQYF.

The genes are TRBV7-3 and TRBJ2-3; 7 bases line up with TRBD2. Trimming took 4 bases from V and 6 from J; bases not matched to a gene: 13. CDR1 is SGHTA, CDR2 FQGTGA, per germline. The CDR3 runs 16 residues. The CDR3 is CASSSTSWGGLDTQYF. The CDR3, as DNA: TGTGCCAGCAGCTCCACCTCCTGGGGGGGTCTGGATACGCAGTATTTT.

J is TRBJ2-7 and V is TRBV5-4; 9 nucleotides line up with TRBD1. The CDR3 contains 15 residues. Germline V gives CDR1 SGHNT, CDR2 YYREEE (reference sequence). V lost 4 bases, J lost 5 bases, and 10 bases stayed unmatched. CDR3 amino acids: CASSKTGTGTNEQYF. CDR3 DNA: TGTGCCAGCAGCAAGACCGGGACAGGGACCAACGAGCAGTACTTC.

The V and J genes are TRBV25-1 and TRBJ2-3; a possible D gene is TRBD2 (5 bases). CDR3 length: 14 amino acids. CDR1 and CDR2 (germline): MGHDK, SYGVNS. Trimming took 4 bases from V and 6 from J, leaving 14 bases between them. CDR3 DNA: TGTGCCAGCAGTGGGGGAGAAAGAAAGGATACGCAGTATTTT. This gives the protein CASSGGERKDTQYF.

The chain links TRBV6-9 to TRBJ2-6; no firm D call. Germline CDR1 is MNHGY and CDR2 is SVAAGI. Deletions cut 5 bases from V and 5 bases from J, with 22 bases between. The CDR3 loop spans 18 amino acids. CDR3 sequence reads: CASSQACLRQSRANVLTF. CDR3 nucleotides: TGTGCCAGCAGTCAGGCATGCTTACGACAAAGTCGGGCCAACGTCCTGACTTTC.